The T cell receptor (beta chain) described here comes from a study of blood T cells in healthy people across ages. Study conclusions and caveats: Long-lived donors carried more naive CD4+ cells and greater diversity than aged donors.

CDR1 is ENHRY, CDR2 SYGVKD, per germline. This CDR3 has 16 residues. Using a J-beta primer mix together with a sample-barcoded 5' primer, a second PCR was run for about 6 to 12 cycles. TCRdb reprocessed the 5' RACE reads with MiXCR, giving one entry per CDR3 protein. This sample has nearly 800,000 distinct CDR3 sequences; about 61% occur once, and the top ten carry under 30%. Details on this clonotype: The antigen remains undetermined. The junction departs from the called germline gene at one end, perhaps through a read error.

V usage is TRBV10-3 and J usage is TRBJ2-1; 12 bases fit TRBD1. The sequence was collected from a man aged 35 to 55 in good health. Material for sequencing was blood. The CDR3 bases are TGTACCATCAGTGAGTTGACCGGGACAGGGGGCCATGAGCAGTTCTTC. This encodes CTISELTGTGGHEQFF.